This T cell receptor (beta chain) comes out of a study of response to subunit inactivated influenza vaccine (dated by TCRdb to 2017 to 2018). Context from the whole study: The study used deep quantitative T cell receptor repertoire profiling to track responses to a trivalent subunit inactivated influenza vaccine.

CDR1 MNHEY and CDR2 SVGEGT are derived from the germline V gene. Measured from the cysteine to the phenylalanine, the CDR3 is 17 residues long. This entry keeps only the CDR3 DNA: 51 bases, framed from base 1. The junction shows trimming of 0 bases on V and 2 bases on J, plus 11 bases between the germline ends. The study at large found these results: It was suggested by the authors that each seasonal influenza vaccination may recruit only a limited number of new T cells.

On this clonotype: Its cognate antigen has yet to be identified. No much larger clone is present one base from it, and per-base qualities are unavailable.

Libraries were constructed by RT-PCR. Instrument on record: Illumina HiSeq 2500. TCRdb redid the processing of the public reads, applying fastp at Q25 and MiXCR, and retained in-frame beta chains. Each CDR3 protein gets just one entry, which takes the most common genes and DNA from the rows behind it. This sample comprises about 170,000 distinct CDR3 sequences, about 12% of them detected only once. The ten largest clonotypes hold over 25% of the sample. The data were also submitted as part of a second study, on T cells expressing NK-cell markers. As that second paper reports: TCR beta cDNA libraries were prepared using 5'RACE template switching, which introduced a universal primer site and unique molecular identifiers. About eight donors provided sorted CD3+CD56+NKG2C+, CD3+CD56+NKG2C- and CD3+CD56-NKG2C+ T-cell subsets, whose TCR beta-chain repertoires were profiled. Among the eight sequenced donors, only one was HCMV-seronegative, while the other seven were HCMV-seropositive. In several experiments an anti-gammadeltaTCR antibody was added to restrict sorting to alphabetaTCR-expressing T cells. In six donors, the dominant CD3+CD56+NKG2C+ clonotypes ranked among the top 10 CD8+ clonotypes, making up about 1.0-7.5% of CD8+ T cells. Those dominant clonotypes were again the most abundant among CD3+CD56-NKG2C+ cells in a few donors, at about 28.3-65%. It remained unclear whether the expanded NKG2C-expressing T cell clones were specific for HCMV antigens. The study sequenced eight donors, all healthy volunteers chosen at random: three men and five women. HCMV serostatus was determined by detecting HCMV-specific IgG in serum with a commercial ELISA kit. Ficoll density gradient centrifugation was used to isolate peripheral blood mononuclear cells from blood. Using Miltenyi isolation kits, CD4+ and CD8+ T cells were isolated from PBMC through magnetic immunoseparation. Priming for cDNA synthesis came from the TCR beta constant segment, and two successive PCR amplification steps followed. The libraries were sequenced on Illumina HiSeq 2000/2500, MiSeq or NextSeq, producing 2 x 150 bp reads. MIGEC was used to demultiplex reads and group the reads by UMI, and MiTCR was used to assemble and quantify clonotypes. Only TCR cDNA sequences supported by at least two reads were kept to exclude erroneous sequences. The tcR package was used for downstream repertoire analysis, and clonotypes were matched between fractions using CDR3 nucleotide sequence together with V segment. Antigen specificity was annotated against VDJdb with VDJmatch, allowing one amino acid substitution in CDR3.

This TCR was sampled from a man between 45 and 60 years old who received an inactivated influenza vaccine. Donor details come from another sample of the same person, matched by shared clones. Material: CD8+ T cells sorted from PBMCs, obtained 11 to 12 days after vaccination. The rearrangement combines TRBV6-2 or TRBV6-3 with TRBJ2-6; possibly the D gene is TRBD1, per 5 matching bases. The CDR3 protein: CASSYSLGPPGANVLTF. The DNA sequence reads TGTGCCAGCAGTTACTCGCTGGGGCCCCCTGGGGCCAACGTCCTGACTTTC.